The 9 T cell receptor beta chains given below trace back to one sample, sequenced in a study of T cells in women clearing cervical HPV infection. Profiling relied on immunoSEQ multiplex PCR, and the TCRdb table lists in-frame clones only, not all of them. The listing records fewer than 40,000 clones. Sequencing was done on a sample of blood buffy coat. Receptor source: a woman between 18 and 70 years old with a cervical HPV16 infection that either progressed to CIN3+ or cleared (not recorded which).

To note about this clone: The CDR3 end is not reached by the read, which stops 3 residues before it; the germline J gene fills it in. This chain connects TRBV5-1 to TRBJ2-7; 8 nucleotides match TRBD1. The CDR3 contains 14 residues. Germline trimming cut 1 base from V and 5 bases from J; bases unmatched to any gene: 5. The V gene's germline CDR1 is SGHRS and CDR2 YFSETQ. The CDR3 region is CASSLRTGSDEQYF. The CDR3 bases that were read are TGCGCCAGCAGCTTGAGGACAGGGTCGGACGAG.

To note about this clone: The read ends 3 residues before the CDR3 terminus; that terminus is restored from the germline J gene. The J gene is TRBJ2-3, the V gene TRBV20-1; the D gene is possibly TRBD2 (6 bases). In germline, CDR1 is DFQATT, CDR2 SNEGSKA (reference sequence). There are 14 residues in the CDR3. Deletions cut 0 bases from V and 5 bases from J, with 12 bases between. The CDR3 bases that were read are TGCAGTGCTAGAGATGGGGGGAGCCTAGATACG. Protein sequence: CSARDGGSLDT. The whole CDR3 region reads CSARDGGSLDTQYF.

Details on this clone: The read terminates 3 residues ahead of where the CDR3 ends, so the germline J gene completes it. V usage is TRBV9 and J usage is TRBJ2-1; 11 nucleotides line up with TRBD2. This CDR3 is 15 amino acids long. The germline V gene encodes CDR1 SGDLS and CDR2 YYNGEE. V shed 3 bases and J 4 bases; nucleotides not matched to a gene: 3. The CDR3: CASSAGLAEYNEQFF. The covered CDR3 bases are TGTGCCAGCAGCGCGGGACTAGCGGAGTACAATGAG.

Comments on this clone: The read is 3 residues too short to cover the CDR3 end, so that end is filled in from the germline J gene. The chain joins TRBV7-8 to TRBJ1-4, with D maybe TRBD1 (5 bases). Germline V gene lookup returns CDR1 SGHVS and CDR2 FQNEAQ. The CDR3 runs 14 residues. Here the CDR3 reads CASSLGGGNSPLFF. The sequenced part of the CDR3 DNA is TGTGCCAGCAGCTTAGGCGGGGGAAATTCACCA.

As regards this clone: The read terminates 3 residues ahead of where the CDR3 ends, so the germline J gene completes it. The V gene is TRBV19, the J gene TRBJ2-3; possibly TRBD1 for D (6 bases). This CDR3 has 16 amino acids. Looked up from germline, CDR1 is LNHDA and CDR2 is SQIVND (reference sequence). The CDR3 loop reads CASSIQGIGWNQPQYF. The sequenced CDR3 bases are TGTGCCAGTAGTATTCAGGGGATTGGATGGAATCAGCCG. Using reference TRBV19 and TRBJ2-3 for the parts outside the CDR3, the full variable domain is DGGITQSPKYLFRKEGQNVTLSCEQNLNHDAMYWYRQDPGQGLRLIYYSQIVNDFQKGDIAEGYSVSREKKESFPLTVTSAQKNPTAFYLCASSIQGIGWNQPQYFGPGTRLTVL.

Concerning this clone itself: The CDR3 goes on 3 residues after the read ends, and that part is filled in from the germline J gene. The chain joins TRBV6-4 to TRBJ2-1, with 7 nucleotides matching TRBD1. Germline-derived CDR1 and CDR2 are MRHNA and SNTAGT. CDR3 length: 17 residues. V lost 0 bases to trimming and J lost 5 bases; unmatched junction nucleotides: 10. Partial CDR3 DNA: TGTGCCAGCAGTGACTCTTCGACGGCAGGGGGACACAATGAG. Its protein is CASSDSSTAGGHNE. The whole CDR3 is CASSDSSTAGGHNEQFF.

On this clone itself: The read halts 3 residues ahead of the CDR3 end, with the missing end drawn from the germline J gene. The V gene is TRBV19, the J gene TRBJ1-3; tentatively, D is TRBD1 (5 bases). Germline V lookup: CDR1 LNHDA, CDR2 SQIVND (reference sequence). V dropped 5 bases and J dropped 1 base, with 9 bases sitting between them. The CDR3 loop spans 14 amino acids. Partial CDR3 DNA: TGTGCCAGTAGTCAACAGGAGTCTGGAAACACC. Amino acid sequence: CASSQQESGNT. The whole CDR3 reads CASSQQESGNTIYF.

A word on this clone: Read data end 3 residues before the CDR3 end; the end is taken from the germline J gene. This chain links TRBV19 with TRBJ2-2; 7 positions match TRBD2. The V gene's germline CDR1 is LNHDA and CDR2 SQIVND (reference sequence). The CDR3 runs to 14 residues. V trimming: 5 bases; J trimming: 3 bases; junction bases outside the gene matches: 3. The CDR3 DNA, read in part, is TGTGCCAGTAGTCGGGGGGAACACACCGGGGAG. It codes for CASSRGEHTGE. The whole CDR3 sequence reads CASSRGEHTGELFF.

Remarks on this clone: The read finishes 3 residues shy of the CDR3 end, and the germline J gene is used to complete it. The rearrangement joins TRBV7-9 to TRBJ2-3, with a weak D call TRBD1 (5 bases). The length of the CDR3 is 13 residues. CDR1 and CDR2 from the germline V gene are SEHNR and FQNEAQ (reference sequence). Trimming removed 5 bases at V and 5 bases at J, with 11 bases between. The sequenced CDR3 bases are TGTGCCAGCAGCACGGACAACAGAGATACG. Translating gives CASSTDNRDT. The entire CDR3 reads CASSTDNRDTQYF.